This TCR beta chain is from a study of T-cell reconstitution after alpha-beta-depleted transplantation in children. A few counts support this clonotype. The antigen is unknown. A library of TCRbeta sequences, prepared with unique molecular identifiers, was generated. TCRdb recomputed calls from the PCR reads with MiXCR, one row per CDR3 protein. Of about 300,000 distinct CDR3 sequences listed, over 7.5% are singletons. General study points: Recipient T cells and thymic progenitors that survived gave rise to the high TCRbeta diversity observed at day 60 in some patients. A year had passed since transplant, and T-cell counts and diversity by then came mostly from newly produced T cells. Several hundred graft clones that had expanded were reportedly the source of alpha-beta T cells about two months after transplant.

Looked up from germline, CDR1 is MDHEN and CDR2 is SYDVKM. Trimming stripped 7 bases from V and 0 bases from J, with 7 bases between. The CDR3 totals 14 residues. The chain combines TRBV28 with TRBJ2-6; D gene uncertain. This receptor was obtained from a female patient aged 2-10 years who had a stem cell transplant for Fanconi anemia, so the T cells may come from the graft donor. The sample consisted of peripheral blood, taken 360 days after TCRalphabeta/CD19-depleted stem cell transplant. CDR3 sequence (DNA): TGTGCCAGCATTAGGAACTCTGGGGCCAACGTCCTGACTTTC. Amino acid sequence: CASIRNSGANVLTF.